These 27 T cell receptor beta chains were sequenced from one sample in a study of CXCR3-negative and CXCR3-positive naive CD8 T cells. cDNA libraries for TRB were generated by 5' RACE incorporating UMI labels. TCRdb reprocessed the 5' RACE reads, with one entry per CDR3 protein and no DNA. Its clone listing holds tens of thousands of distinct CDR3 sequences. Sequenced sample: naive CXCR3- CD8+ T cells from blood. Subset denoted: CD45RO-CCR7+CD27+CD95- naive CD8+ T cells lacking CXCR3 (TNR3-). These receptors were obtained from a human donor in good health. Some clones in this sample may be carry-over from other donors' samples.

The gene calls are TRBV29-1 and TRBJ2-7. The CDR3 totals 13 residues. CDR1 is SQVTM and CDR2 is ANQGSEA in the germline V gene. The chain's CDR3 is CSVEAEPSYEQYF.

This chain connects TRBV4-3 to TRBJ2-7; TCRdb indicates TRBD1, and absent DNA this call remains unverified. This CDR3 region has 16 residues. Germline CDR1 LGHNA, CDR2 YSLEER. The CDR3 reads CASSQDEGTGSYEQYF.

The chain recombines TRBV7-9 with TRBJ2-2; TCRdb's D call, TRBD2, is unchecked because there is no DNA. Looked up from germline, CDR1 is SEHNR and CDR2 is FQNEAQ (reference sequence). This CDR3 is built from 14 residues. The CDR3 reads CASSSVLAAGELFF.

This chain joins TRBV3-1 and TRBJ1-6; TCRdb outputs TRBD1, but without DNA this stays unchecked. The CDR3 runs 15 residues. In germline, CDR1 is LGHDT, CDR2 YNNKEL (reference sequence). The CDR3 here is CASSPGGPTNSPLHF. The complete variable domain, with remaining parts taken from reference TRBV3-1 and TRBJ1-6, reads DTAVSQTPKYLVTQMGNDKSIKCEQNLGHDTMYWYKQDSKKFLKIMFSYNNKELIINETVPNRFSPKSPDKAHLNLHINSLELGDSAVYFCASSPGGPTNSPLHFGNGTRLTVT.

The V and J genes are TRBV20-1 and TRBJ2-7; TCRdb designates TRBD1, a call that cannot be tested without DNA. This CDR3 spans 14 amino acids. The germline gives CDR1 DFQATT, CDR2 SNEGSKA (reference sequence). This chain's CDR3 is CSARTGTDDSEQYF.

The chain couples TRBV7-2 to TRBJ2-5; TCRdb's D gene call, TRBD1, goes unchecked for lack of DNA. The CDR3 sequence is 14 residues long. CDR1 is SGHTA and CDR2 is FQGNSA in the germline V gene. This CDR3 is CASSDSGGKETQYF.

V and J are TRBV11-2 and TRBJ2-2; there is no DNA to check the TCRdb D call of TRBD2. Germline V lookup: CDR1 SGHAT, CDR2 FQNNGV. The CDR3 covers 16 residues. Here the CDR3 reads CASSLMVGRASGELFF. Supplemented by reference TRBV11-2 and TRBJ2-2, the full variable domain reads EAGVAQSPRYKIIEKRQSVAFWCNPISGHATLYWYQQILGQGPKLLIQFQNNGVVDDSQLPKDRFSAERLKGVDSTLKIQPAKLEDSAVYLCASSLMVGRASGELFFGEGSRLTVL.

This chain connects TRBV7-8 to TRBJ2-7; no DNA is available, so the TRBD2 call from TCRdb remains unchecked. The CDR3 sequence is 14 residues long. Germline assignment: CDR1 SGHVS and CDR2 FQNEAQ. This CDR3 is CASSTRRRGDEQYF.

V and J are TRBV29-1 and TRBJ1-2. CDR3 length: 13 amino acids. The germline gives CDR1 SQVTM, CDR2 ANQGSEA. CDR3 in amino acids: CSVPPPEGEGYTF.

This chain links TRBV20-1 with TRBJ1-1; the D gene TCRdb calls, TRBD1, cannot be checked with no DNA. The V gene's germline CDR1 is DFQATT and CDR2 SNEGSKA (reference sequence). This CDR3 has 16 amino acids. The chain's CDR3 is CSAEDRVGPKSTEAFF.

The J gene is TRBJ1-2, the V gene TRBV29-1; TCRdb gives TRBD1 as the D gene, but with no DNA this cannot be confirmed. There are 13 residues in the CDR3. CDR1 and CDR2 from the germline V gene are SQVTM and ANQGSEA. The CDR3 sequence: CSVPRTDIYGYTF.

The V and J genes are TRBV6-2 or TRBV6-3 and TRBJ2-2; absent DNA, TCRdb's TRBD2 call cannot be checked. The CDR3 loop spans 18 amino acids. Germline V gene lookup returns CDR1 MNHEY and CDR2 SVGEGT. The CDR3 spells CASTLLTSGRAPTGELFF.

This rearrangement joins TRBV6-5 to TRBJ2-1; TCRdb's D call of TRBD1 is untestable without DNA. The CDR3 runs 14 residues. Germline loops: CDR1 MNHEY, CDR2 SVGAGI. This chain's CDR3 is CASRWTGAYNEQFF.

This chain links TRBV20-1 with TRBJ2-7; the D gene TCRdb calls, TRBD1, cannot be checked with no DNA. The germline gives CDR1 DFQATT, CDR2 SNEGSKA (reference sequence). This CDR3 contains 13 residues. This chain's CDR3 is CSARGQGYYEQYF.

The chain recombines TRBV20-1 with TRBJ1-1. Germline CDR1 reads DFQATT; CDR2 reads SNEGSKA (reference sequence). The CDR3 has 13 amino acids. The CDR3 here is CSARDPPGTEAFF.

The chain couples TRBV7-9 to TRBJ1-2; without DNA, the TCRdb call of TRBD1 cannot be checked. Germline-derived CDR1 and CDR2 are SEHNR and FQNEAQ (reference sequence). This CDR3 has 18 residues. The CDR3 sequence: CASSFSLLTDRDDYGYTF.

The CDR3 spells CASQGESKNIQYF. This chain uses TRBV7-2 with TRBJ2-4; TCRdb returns TRBD1, unconfirmable since there is no DNA. The CDR3 length is 13 residues. CDR1 is SGHTA, CDR2 FQGNSA, per germline.

V gene TRBV12-5 combines with J gene TRBJ2-3; TCRdb lists TRBD2, though no DNA is available to test this call. The CDR3 is 14 residues long. Germline CDR1 LGHNT, CDR2 FRNRAP. CDR3 protein: CASGGESLTDTQYF.

This rearrangement joins TRBV4-1 to TRBJ2-1; as DNA is missing, the TRBD1 call by TCRdb cannot be tested. Germline CDR1 is MGHRA and CDR2 is YSYEKL. The CDR3 totals 15 residues. CDR3 sequence: CASSQDGQGAREQFF.

This rearrangement joins TRBV5-1 to TRBJ2-7; the D gene TCRdb calls, TRBD1, cannot be checked with no DNA. Germline V gives CDR1 SGHRS, CDR2 YFSETQ. The CDR3 is made up of 14 amino acids. CDR3 residues: CASSPGTGEDEQYF.

This chain connects TRBV7-9 to TRBJ1-2; checking the TCRdb D call of TRBD1 is not possible without DNA. The CDR3 contains 16 residues. CDR1 and CDR2 (germline): SEHNR, FQNEAQ (reference sequence). The CDR3 sequence is CASSLGVSEGIRGYTF. The full variable domain, its missing parts supplied by reference TRBV7-9 and TRBJ1-2, is DTGVSQNPRHKITKRGQNVTFRCDPISEHNRLYWYRQTLGQGPEFLTYFQNEAQLEKSRLLSDRFSAERPKGSFSTLEIQRTEQGDSAMYLCASSLGVSEGIRGYTFGSGTRLTVV.

The genes are TRBV9 and TRBJ2-2; the TRBD1 assignment by TCRdb is unverifiable without DNA. The CDR3 has 14 residues. The germline CDR1 and CDR2 sequences are SGDLS and YYNGEE. This CDR3 is CASSVQGDTGELFF.

The chain carries TRBV7-9 and TRBJ2-6. Germline V gives CDR1 SEHNR, CDR2 FQNEAQ (reference sequence). This CDR3 contains 14 residues. CDR3 protein: CASSSAPGANVLTF.

Considering frequency, this clonotype is medium-sized. The rearrangement uses TRBV6-2 or TRBV6-3 and TRBJ2-5; absent DNA, TCRdb's TRBD1 call cannot be checked. CDR3 length: 15 residues. Germline-derived CDR1 and CDR2 are MNHEY and SVGEGT. This CDR3 reads CASSSTGQEEETQYF.

The chain recombines TRBV9 with TRBJ1-2; the TCRdb call, TRBD1, lacks DNA for checking. This CDR3 contains 16 residues. CDR1 is SGDLS and CDR2 is YYNGEE in the germline V gene. The CDR3 is CASSADPGPTLHGYTF. Full variable domain (remainder filled in from reference TRBV9 and TRBJ1-2): DSGVTQTPKHLITATGQRVTLRCSPRSGDLSVYWYQQSLDQGLQFLIQYYNGEERAKGNILERFSAQQFPDLHSELNLSSLELGDSALYFCASSADPGPTLHGYTFGSGTRLTVV.

The CDR3 loop reads CASSQDYSGGGNEQFF. This chain uses TRBV4-3 with TRBJ2-1; checking the TCRdb D call of TRBD2 is not possible without DNA. Per the germline V gene, CDR1 is LGHNA and CDR2 is YSLEER. CDR3 length equals 16 residues.

CDR3 protein: CASSFGQVYEQYF. The rearrangement joins TRBV5-1 to TRBJ2-7. Germline lookup yields CDR1 SGHRS and CDR2 YFSETQ. The CDR3 covers 13 residues.